Presented here are 14 T cell receptor beta chains from one specimen sequenced in a study of sequential checkpoint blockade in melanoma. Sequenced by immunoSEQ multiplex PCR; TCRdb stores in-frame clones only, minus some. Among about 40,000 clones listed, 86% were seen once. Treatment here: randomized to nivolumab then ipilimumab (arm A) or the reverse (arm B). The sequenced sample was CD8+ T cells sorted from blood (inferred from file names), obtained from a patient given nivolumab and ipilimumab in sequence. The receptors were gathered from a human donor with melanoma.

The chain employs TRBV23-1 and TRBJ2-4; 8 bases line up with TRBD2. TRBV23-1 is known as an ORF, though its function is uncertain. CDR3 size: 16 residues. Losses at the gene ends were 6 bases for V and 1 base for J; bases not matched to a gene: 8. The CDR3 DNA sequence: TGCGCCAGCAGACCGGGGGGGGGAGATGCCAAAAACATTCAGTACTTC. It yields the protein CASRPGGGDAKNIQYF.

The J gene is TRBJ2-1, the V gene TRBV6-5; D is perhaps TRBD2 (7 bases). Germline V gene data show CDR1 as MNHEY and CDR2 as SVGAGI. The CDR3 has 15 amino acids. V shed 2 bases and J shed 7 bases, with 15 bases lying between them. Here the CDR3 DNA reads TGTGCCAGCAGTTACGTGGCGGGGGCAGGAAATGAGCAGTTCTTC. Its protein product is CASSYVAGAGNEQFF.

The CDR3 region is CASSNTANTEAFF. Here the CDR3 DNA reads TGTGCCAGTAGTAACACAGCTAACACTGAAGCTTTCTTT. This chain uses TRBV19 with TRBJ1-1, with D hard to call. The germline V and J ends were trimmed by 4 bases and 2 bases, with 8 bases remaining between them. This CDR3 comprises 13 residues. CDR1 and CDR2 from the germline V gene are LNHDA and SQIVND (reference sequence).

This chain connects TRBV7-6 to TRBJ2-1, with TRBD2 as a possible D gene (5 bases). The ends were cut back, 4 bases at V and 4 bases at J, with 20 bases in the middle. CDR3 length: 17 amino acids. Germline lookup yields CDR1 SGHVS and CDR2 FNYEAQ. The DNA of the CDR3 is TGTGCCAGCAGCTCGACTACCTCCCCAACCGAATACAATGAGCAGTTCTTC. This sequence encodes CASSSTTSPTEYNEQFF.

In this sample, this clone turned up once. This rearrangement joins TRBV5-8 to TRBJ1-1; D remains unclear. Germline CDR1 SGHTS, CDR2 YDEGEE. Trimming took 0 bases from V and 8 from J, leaving 8 bases between them. The CDR3 runs to 12 residues. The CDR3 reads CASSLGTTEAFF. The CDR3, as DNA: TGTGCCAGCAGCTTGGGCACTACCGAAGCTTTCTTT.

This clone was observed a single time. This chain connects TRBV7-2 to TRBJ1-2, with 9 bases identical to TRBD1. V gave up 4 bases and J gave up 8 bases; unmatched junction bases: 2. Germline lookup yields CDR1 SGHTA and CDR2 FQGNSA. The CDR3 covers 12 residues. In DNA form, the CDR3 reads TGTGCCAGCAGCTCACAGGGGGCCGGCTACACCTTC. It codes for CASSSQGAGYTF. Looking up the rest from reference TRBV7-2 and TRBJ1-2 gives the full variable domain: GAGVSQSPSNKVTEKGKDVELRCDPISGHTALYWYRQSLGQGLEFLIYFQGNSAPDKSGLPSDRFSAERTGGSVSTLTIQRTQQEDSAVYLCASSSQGAGYTFGSGTRLTVV.

This chain links TRBV7-8 with TRBJ1-4; tentative D call: TRBD1 (6 bases). CDR3 size: 14 residues. Germline loops: CDR1 SGHVS, CDR2 FQNEAQ. V was shortened by 5 bases and J by 4 bases, with 11 bases between the two germline ends. CDR3 amino acids: CASSLGQINEKLFF. CDR3 sequence (DNA): TGTGCCAGCAGCCTCGGACAGATTAATGAAAAACTGTTTTTT.

V usage is TRBV4-1 and J usage is TRBJ2-1, with D hard to call. Germline V CDR1 and CDR2: MGHRA, YSYEKL. With 1 base removed from V and 9 bases from J, the gap between germline ends came to 16 bases. The CDR3 runs 15 residues. As DNA, the CDR3 is TGCGCCAGCAGCCAAGTCGATGATCCGGGTCTTGAGCAGTTCTTC. It yields the protein CASSQVDDPGLEQFF.

The chain links TRBV7-9 to TRBJ1-1; TRBD1 is a possible D gene (5 bases). The ends were cut back, 0 bases at V and 5 bases at J, with 13 bases in the middle. CDR1 and CDR2 from the germline V gene are SEHNR and FQNEAQ (reference sequence). This CDR3 contains 15 residues. The CDR3 sequence: CASSLAFGARTEAFF. CDR3 DNA: TGTGCCAGCAGCTTAGCCTTTGGGGCGAGGACTGAAGCTTTCTTT.

This clone ranks as medium-sized. The rearrangement links TRBV19 to TRBJ1-5; D might be TRBD1 (6 bases). Per germline, CDR1 LNHDA and CDR2 SQIVND (reference sequence). The ends were cut back, 5 bases at V and 2 bases at J, with 13 bases in the middle. This CDR3 region has 15 residues. The CDR3 loop reads CASSYRDAGNQPQHF. The CDR3 coding sequence is TGTGCCAGTAGTTACAGGGACGCGGGCAATCAGCCCCAGCATTTT.

This sequence joins TRBV10-2 and TRBJ2-7, with 10 positions matching TRBD1. From germline, CDR1 is WSHSY and CDR2 SAAADI. With 6 bases clipped from V and 2 bases from J, the junction kept 4 bases outside the gene matches. This CDR3 spans 14 amino acids. In DNA form, the CDR3 reads TGCGCCAGCAGCCCCGGGACAGGGGCCTACGAGCAGTACTTC. Translation gives CASSPGTGAYEQYF.

The CDR3: CASSVGGTASNYGYTF. The CDR3 nucleotides read TGTGCCAGCAGCGTAGGTGGGACAGCCTCTAACTATGGCTACACCTTC. The J gene is TRBJ1-2, the V gene TRBV9; 7 nucleotides match TRBD1. The V and J ends lost 0 bases and 0 bases, in that order; junction bases with no gene match: 5. Looked up from germline, CDR1 is SGDLS and CDR2 is YYNGEE. The CDR3 sequence is 16 residues long.

The chain links TRBV5-4 to TRBJ1-2; no clear D. This CDR3 has 14 residues. The germline V gene has CDR1 SGHNT and CDR2 YYREEE (reference sequence). Trimming stripped 1 base from V and 3 bases from J, with 10 bases between. CDR3: CASSLTERHYGYTF. CDR3 sequence (DNA): TGTGCCAGCAGCTTGACAGAAAGGCACTATGGCTACACCTTC.

The chain employs TRBV27 and TRBJ2-7; weak D call: TRBD1 (5 bases). The V end lost 0 bases, the J end lost 7 bases, and 10 bases lay between the germline ends. The CDR3 runs to 13 residues. CDR1 is MNHEY, CDR2 SMNVEV, per germline (reference sequence). The CDR3 loop is CASSLSVGREQYF. CDR3 DNA sequence: TGTGCCAGCAGTTTATCTGTGGGGCGTGAGCAGTACTTC.